The TCR beta chain under discussion was sequenced for a study of shared clonotypes between healthy human individuals. About this clone itself: The sample has other DNA sequences that encode this CDR3 too.

200 to 250 ng DNA, 30,000 or so T cell genomes, went into each sorted-subset replicate PCR. Sequencing used immunoSEQ multiplex PCR; TCRdb keeps in-frame clones, though not all of them. The sample carries about 1.5 million clones, approximately 98% recorded once. A split of CD4+ cells into CD45RA+ naive and CD45RA-negative memory subsets was performed. The ends were cut back, 1 base at V and 2 bases at J, with 6 bases in the middle. Germline CDR1 reads SGHRS; CDR2 reads YFSETQ. This CDR3 spans 13 amino acids. The J gene is TRBJ1-1, the V gene TRBV5-1; no clear D. Input material: naive CD4+ T cells sorted from blood. Subset in this sample: CD45RA+ positively selected. This sequence was found in a man aged 30 to 39 in good health. The CDR3 region is CASSLSSNTEAFF. CDR3 nucleotide sequence: TGCGCCAGCAGCTTGTCATCAAACACTGAAGCTTTCTTT.